Listed below are T cell receptor beta chains from one sample, sequenced in a study of T cells in Graves' hyperthyroidism and ophthalmopathy. One entry per CDR3 protein results from TCRdb running MiXCR on the multiplex PCR reads. The data contain about 200,000 distinct CDR3 sequences, about a sixth of them seen just once; the ten biggest clones take up 53%. What was sequenced was blood. The receptors were gathered from a woman in her 50s with Graves' hyperthyroidism. Both conserved end residues are part of each CDR3. The D gene is left open where the match is weak. Size tells how often a clone was seen (once, few, many) or the class of an expanded clone, and some rows leave it out.

size	J	V	D	CDR3	DNA
many	TRBJ2-7	TRBV10-1	TRBD2	CASSDPGGSYEQYF	TGCGCCAGCAGTGATCCGGGGGGCTCCTACGAGCAGTACTTC
.	TRBJ2-1	TRBV19	.	CASSTVHEQFF	TGTGCCAGTAGTACCGTACATGAGCAGTTCTTC
many	TRBJ2-1	TRBV6-2/TRBV6-3	.	CASSQTSFRNEQFF	TGTGCCAGCAGCCAAACATCGTTTCGCAATGAGCAGTTCTTC
.	TRBJ2-1	TRBV19	.	CASSINGVSYNEQLF	TGTGCCAGTAGTATCAACGGAGTCTCCTACAATGAGCAGCTCTTC
many	TRBJ2-1	TRBV9	TRBD2	CASSGPGLSYNEQFF	TGTGCCAGCAGCGGGCCGGGACTATCCTACAATGAGCAGTTCTTC
many	TRBJ2-1	TRBV7-9	TRBD2	CASSSSGTSYNEQFF	TGTGCCAGCAGCTCAAGCGGGACTTCCTACAATGAGCAGTTCTTC
few	TRBJ2-5	TRBV12-5	.	CASGFTLLQETQYF	TGTGCTAGTGGATTCACACTACTGCAAGAGACCCAGTACTTC
once	TRBJ2-7	TRBV7-9	TRBD2	CASSLALAGNSYEQYF	TGTGCCAGCAGCTTAGCGTTAGCGGGCAACTCCTACGAGCAGTACTTC
few	TRBJ2-7	TRBV12-3/TRBV12-4	TRBD2	CASSWEGRSSYEQYF	TGTGCCAGCAGTTGGGAGGGAAGGAGCTCCTACGAGCAGTACTTC
many	TRBJ2-7	TRBV7-8	.	CASSPRQGPSYEQYF	TGTGCCAGCAGCCCTCGCCAGGGACCATCCTACGAGCAGTACTTC
.	TRBJ1-1	TRBV28	.	CASRGIKRNTEAFF	TGTGCCAGCAGAGGGATAAAGCGGAACACTGAAGCTTTCTTT
many	TRBJ1-1	TRBV5-6	.	CASSFYELVPEAFF	TGTGCCAGCAGCTTTTACGAGCTTGTGCCTGAAGCTTTCTTT
many	TRBJ1-1	TRBV20-1	.	CSARLNRVNTEAFF	TGCAGTGCTAGACTTAACAGGGTGAACACTGAAGCTTTCTTT
many	TRBJ1-4	TRBV11-3	TRBD1	CASSSGGGSEKLFF	TGTGCCAGCAGCTCGGGAGGGGGCTCTGAAAAACTGTTTTTT
.	TRBJ2-2	TRBV2	.	CASSTPGQNTGELFF	TGTGCCAGTAGTACTCCGGGACAAAACACCGGGGAGCTGTTTTTT
many	TRBJ1-1	TRBV30	.	CAWDQKAEAFF	TGTGCCTGGGACCAGAAGGCTGAAGCTTTCTTT
.	TRBJ2-3	TRBV5-4	.	CASSGGMGGTPPDTQYF	TGTGCCAGCAGCGGCGGGATGGGCGGTACCCCCCCAGATACGCAGTATTTT
few	TRBJ2-1	TRBV25-1	TRBD2	CASTGTNNEQFF	TGTGCCAGCACCGGGACTAACAATGAGCAGTTCTTC
many	TRBJ2-3	TRBV11-2	.	CASSLRDTQYF	TGTGCCAGCAGCTTACGGGATACGCAGTATTTT
.	TRBJ2-5	TRBV5-1	.	CASSLGVTVQETQYF	TGCGCCAGCAGCTTGGGGGTGACAGTTCAAGAGACCCAGTACTTC
many	TRBJ2-2	TRBV28	.	CASSSRPTGELFF	TGTGCCAGCAGTTCCCGGCCAACCGGGGAGCTGTTTTTT
many	TRBJ2-1	TRBV11-3	.	CASSLEAAARPYNEQFF	TGTGCCAGCAGCTTAGAGGCGGCCGCGCGCCCCTACAATGAGCAGTTCTTC
.	TRBJ1-1	TRBV9	.	CASSEDPGRTEAFF	TGTGCCAGCAGCGAAGACCCGGGGCGGACTGAAGCTTTCTTT
many	TRBJ1-1	TRBV29-1	TRBD1	CSAEGQSNTEAFF	TGCAGCGCCGAGGGACAGAGCAACACTGAAGCTTTCTTT
few	TRBJ2-7	TRBV4-1	TRBD2	CASSQEPRSLTSGSSYEQYF	TGCGCCAGCAGCCAAGAACCCAGATCCCTGACTAGCGGGAGCTCCTACGAGCAGTACTTC